Listed below are T cell receptor beta chains from one sample, sequenced in a study of cytomegalovirus exposure and HLA in healthy donors. Sequenced by immunoSEQ multiplex PCR; TCRdb stores in-frame clones only, minus some. The sample shows about 59,000 clones, approximately 75% of them seen only once. Sequencing was carried out using PBMCs. The receptors derive from a man aged 25-40 years in good health and CMV-seropositive. Each CDR3 is given with its conserved first and last residue. Each record gives: clone size, V gene, J gene, D gene, CDR3 DNA, CDR3 protein. A D gene is named only where the DNA matches it firmly. Some rows mark clone size as missing; the rest say once, few, many or name a class of expanded clone.

abundance: few
v_gene: TRBV4-1
j_gene: TRBJ2-7
d_gene: -
CDR3nt: TGCGCCAGCAGCCAAGTAGCCGTGACCTACGAGCAGTACTTC
CDR3aa: CASSQVAVTYEQYF

abundance: -
v_gene: TRBV11-3
j_gene: TRBJ2-5
d_gene: -
CDR3nt: TGTGCCAGCAGCCTAGGGGAGCGGGTGTCAGAGACCCAGTACTTC
CDR3aa: CASSLGERVSETQYF

abundance: few
v_gene: TRBV4-2
j_gene: TRBJ1-5
d_gene: -
CDR3nt: TGTGCCAGCAGCCAAGAATCACATAGCAATCAGCCCCAGCATTTT
CDR3aa: CASSQESHSNQPQHF

abundance: -
v_gene: TRBV7-2
j_gene: TRBJ2-7
d_gene: -
CDR3nt: TGTGCCAGCAGCAGCCCCAACACAGGGTACGAGCAGTACTTC
CDR3aa: CASSSPNTGYEQYF

abundance: -
v_gene: TRBV13
j_gene: TRBJ2-2
d_gene: TRBD2
CDR3nt: TGTGCCAGCAGCTATGTGGGACTACTTAATGGGGCCAACACCGGGGAGCTGTTTTTT
CDR3aa: CASSYVGLLNGANTGELFF

abundance: -
v_gene: TRBV30
j_gene: TRBJ1-2
d_gene: -
CDR3nt: TGTGCCTGGAGTGATCGGGGGGATTCAGGGGGCTACACCTTC
CDR3aa: CAWSDRGDSGGYTF

abundance: -
v_gene: TRBV7-3
j_gene: TRBJ2-6
d_gene: TRBD1
CDR3nt: TGTGCCAGCAGCTTATTAGGGACAGAGTTTTCTGGGGCCAACGTCCTGACTTTC
CDR3aa: CASSLLGTEFSGANVLTF

abundance: few
v_gene: TRBV4-1
j_gene: TRBJ2-3
d_gene: -
CDR3nt: TGCGCCAGCAGCCAAGGGGTTAGCGGAGCAGATACGCAGTATTTT
CDR3aa: CASSQGVSGADTQYF

abundance: -
v_gene: TRBV30
j_gene: TRBJ1-2
d_gene: -
CDR3nt: TGTGCCTGGAGTACCACGCGCTATGGCTACACCTTC
CDR3aa: CAWSTTRYGYTF

abundance: -
v_gene: TRBV5-4
j_gene: TRBJ1-1
d_gene: -
CDR3nt: TGTGCCAGCAGCTTGTGGGGCTTGAACACTGAAGCTTTCTTT
CDR3aa: CASSLWGLNTEAFF

abundance: -
v_gene: TRBV20-1
j_gene: TRBJ2-5
d_gene: -
CDR3nt: TGCAGTGCCCGGCCGGGGGAGACCCAGTACTTC
CDR3aa: CSARPGETQYF

abundance: few
v_gene: TRBV7-3
j_gene: TRBJ2-1
d_gene: TRBD2
CDR3nt: TGTGCCAGCAGCCGACTAGCGGGGGGGCCTCTCAATGAGCAGTTCTTC
CDR3aa: CASSRLAGGPLNEQFF

abundance: -
v_gene: TRBV7-2
j_gene: TRBJ2-1
d_gene: -
CDR3nt: TGTGCCAGCAGCTTAGTGGCCGGGGGTAAGTTCTTC
CDR3aa: CASSLVAGGKFF

abundance: -
v_gene: TRBV11-2
j_gene: TRBJ1-5
d_gene: -
CDR3nt: TGTGCCAGCAGCTTAGCCGGGAACCCGAGCAATCAGCCCCAGCATTTT
CDR3aa: CASSLAGNPSNQPQHF

abundance: -
v_gene: TRBV4-2
j_gene: TRBJ2-7
d_gene: TRBD1
CDR3nt: TGTGCCAGCAGCCAAGCGGGACAGGAGACCTACGAGCAGTACTTC
CDR3aa: CASSQAGQETYEQYF

abundance: many
v_gene: TRBV5-1
j_gene: TRBJ1-3
d_gene: -
CDR3nt: TGCGCCAGCAGCTTGGGAGGTTCCGCTCTCTCTGGAAACACCATATATTTT
CDR3aa: CASSLGGSALSGNTIYF

abundance: few
v_gene: TRBV6-1
j_gene: TRBJ2-7
d_gene: TRBD1
CDR3nt: TGTGCCAGCAGTGAGGGGGACAGCTCCTACGAGCAGTACTTC
CDR3aa: CASSEGDSSYEQYF

abundance: few
v_gene: TRBV10-3
j_gene: TRBJ2-7
d_gene: -
CDR3nt: TGTGCCATCAGTGACAGGGTGCTGAGCTCCTACGAGCAGTACTTC
CDR3aa: CAISDRVLSSYEQYF

abundance: -
v_gene: TRBV5-1
j_gene: TRBJ2-1
d_gene: -
CDR3nt: TGCGCCAGCAGCTTAGGACAGATCCGTGAGCAGTTCTTC
CDR3aa: CASSLGQIREQFF

abundance: -
v_gene: TRBV9
j_gene: TRBJ2-5
d_gene: TRBD2
CDR3nt: TGTGCCAGCAGCGGTGATTGGGCGGGGGGGCAGGAGACCCAGTACTTC
CDR3aa: CASSGDWAGGQETQYF

abundance: once
v_gene: TRBV9
j_gene: TRBJ1-6
d_gene: -
CDR3nt: TGTGCCAGCAGCGTAGGTTCCGTCAGCTTCTCCGGGTCACCCCTCCACTTT
CDR3aa: CASSVGSVSFSGSPLHF

abundance: few
v_gene: TRBV9
j_gene: TRBJ1-4
d_gene: TRBD1
CDR3nt: TGTGCCAGCAGCGTCGGGACAGTGCAAAATGAAAAACTGTTTTTT
CDR3aa: CASSVGTVQNEKLFF

abundance: -
v_gene: TRBV28
j_gene: TRBJ1-2
d_gene: -
CDR3nt: TGTGCCAGCAGTATCCGACAGGACGGCTACACCTTC
CDR3aa: CASSIRQDGYTF

abundance: -
v_gene: TRBV5-1
j_gene: TRBJ2-1
d_gene: -
CDR3nt: TGCGCCAGCAGCTTTCCGCCGACAAAGACGAATGAGCAGTTCTTC
CDR3aa: CASSFPPTKTNEQFF

abundance: -
v_gene: TRBV9
j_gene: TRBJ2-3
d_gene: -
CDR3nt: TGTGCCAGCAGCCCCCTGGGGGCGTACACAGATACGCAGTATTTT
CDR3aa: CASSPLGAYTDTQYF

abundance: few
v_gene: TRBV6-1
j_gene: TRBJ1-5
d_gene: TRBD1
CDR3nt: TGTGCCAGCAGTGAAATACAGGGGGCCAATCAGCCCCAGCATTTT
CDR3aa: CASSEIQGANQPQHF

abundance: -
v_gene: TRBV6-4
j_gene: TRBJ1-1
d_gene: -
CDR3nt: TGTGCCAGCAGTGAGTTGGCGGGGAACACTGAAGCTTTCTTT
CDR3aa: CASSELAGNTEAFF

abundance: few
v_gene: TRBV5-8
j_gene: TRBJ1-3
d_gene: -
CDR3nt: TGTGCCAGCAGCTCACAGGTTCACACCATATATTTT
CDR3aa: CASSSQVHTIYF

abundance: few
v_gene: TRBV7-9
j_gene: TRBJ2-5
d_gene: TRBD2
CDR3nt: TGTGCCAGCAGCGCAACTAGCGAACAAGAGACCCAGTACTTC
CDR3aa: CASSATSEQETQYF

abundance: -
v_gene: TRBV9
j_gene: TRBJ2-5
d_gene: TRBD2
CDR3nt: TGTGCCAGCAGCGTTGCCGGGCGGGAGGAGACCCAGTACTTC
CDR3aa: CASSVAGREETQYF

abundance: -
v_gene: TRBV27
j_gene: TRBJ1-2
d_gene: -
CDR3nt: TGTGCCAGCAGTTTAGGGGCAGGGGTAAGCTACACCTTC
CDR3aa: CASSLGAGVSYTF

abundance: -
v_gene: TRBV5-8
j_gene: TRBJ2-7
d_gene: -
CDR3nt: TGTGCCAGCAGCGCGGATTACGAGCAGTACTTC
CDR3aa: CASSADYEQYF

abundance: few
v_gene: TRBV7-3
j_gene: TRBJ1-1
d_gene: TRBD1
CDR3nt: TGTGCCAGCAGCCTGACAGGGGTCACTGAAGCTTTCTTT
CDR3aa: CASSLTGVTEAFF

abundance: once
v_gene: TRBV5-1
j_gene: TRBJ2-7
d_gene: TRBD2
CDR3nt: TGCGCCAGCAGACCTGGACTAGTGAACTACGAGCAGTACTTC
CDR3aa: CASRPGLVNYEQYF

abundance: -
v_gene: TRBV30
j_gene: TRBJ2-5
d_gene: -
CDR3nt: TGTGCCTGGAGTGTAGGGGAACAGGGCTTTTACCAAGAGACCCAGTACTTC
CDR3aa: CAWSVGEQGFYQETQYF

abundance: -
v_gene: TRBV5-6
j_gene: TRBJ2-4
d_gene: -
CDR3nt: TGTGCCAGCAGCCGGGACACCCGCCGAAACATTCAGTACTTC
CDR3aa: CASSRDTRRNIQYF

abundance: -
v_gene: TRBV4-2
j_gene: TRBJ2-7
d_gene: -
CDR3nt: TGTGCCAGCAGCCAAGGTTTCTCCTTGGAGCAGTACTTC
CDR3aa: CASSQGFSLEQYF

abundance: few
v_gene: TRBV28
j_gene: TRBJ1-1
d_gene: -
CDR3nt: TGTGCCAGCAGTTTCGGTCCTAACACTGAAGCTTTCTTT
CDR3aa: CASSFGPNTEAFF

abundance: -
v_gene: TRBV7-9
j_gene: TRBJ2-1
d_gene: -
CDR3nt: TGTGCCAGCAGCTTAGTGCAGGGTTCCTACAATGAGCAGTTCTTC
CDR3aa: CASSLVQGSYNEQFF

abundance: -
v_gene: TRBV27
j_gene: TRBJ2-3
d_gene: TRBD2
CDR3nt: TGTGCCAGCAGCCAACTAGCGATGCCTACAGATACGCAGTATTTT
CDR3aa: CASSQLAMPTDTQYF

abundance: -
v_gene: TRBV5-1
j_gene: TRBJ1-1
d_gene: TRBD1
CDR3nt: TGCGCCAGCAGCCCGGACAGGGGATACACTGAAGCTTTCTTT
CDR3aa: CASSPDRGYTEAFF

abundance: -
v_gene: TRBV5-4
j_gene: TRBJ1-1
d_gene: TRBD1
CDR3nt: TGTGCCAGCAGCTTTAAGGGGGCCACTGAAGCTTTCTTT
CDR3aa: CASSFKGATEAFF

abundance: -
v_gene: TRBV6-1
j_gene: TRBJ1-2
d_gene: -
CDR3nt: TGTGCCAGCAGTGAAAGGGGGGGAGGCTCCTATGGCTACACCTTC
CDR3aa: CASSERGGGSYGYTF

abundance: -
v_gene: TRBV4-3
j_gene: TRBJ2-7
d_gene: -
CDR3nt: TGCGCCAGCAGCCTAGGCAGGGTAAGCTCCTACGAGCAGTACTTC
CDR3aa: CASSLGRVSSYEQYF

abundance: once
v_gene: TRBV5-1
j_gene: TRBJ2-7
d_gene: -
CDR3nt: TGCGCCAGCAGCTTGGAGTGGCAGGGGTACGAGCAGTACTTC
CDR3aa: CASSLEWQGYEQYF

abundance: -
v_gene: TRBV4-2
j_gene: TRBJ1-6
d_gene: -
CDR3nt: TGTGCCAGCAGCCTCAACCCGACAGAAGCAAATTCACCCCTCCACTTT
CDR3aa: CASSLNPTEANSPLHF

abundance: -
v_gene: TRBV6-1
j_gene: TRBJ1-2
d_gene: -
CDR3nt: TGTGCCAGCAGTGAAAATGTGGGCGCGGGCTATGGCTACACCTTC
CDR3aa: CASSENVGAGYGYTF

abundance: few
v_gene: TRBV10-3
j_gene: TRBJ1-1
d_gene: -
CDR3nt: TGTGCCACCCAACTGGGGGGGAGGAACACTGAAGCTTTCTTT
CDR3aa: CATQLGGRNTEAFF

abundance: few
v_gene: TRBV6-1
j_gene: TRBJ1-2
d_gene: TRBD1
CDR3nt: TGTGCCAGCATCGGACAGGGTTCTCGGGGCTACACCTTC
CDR3aa: CASIGQGSRGYTF